The clone carrying this T cell receptor beta chain was counted only a few times. Its antigen is undetermined. TCRdb recomputed calls from the 5' RACE reads with MiXCR, one row per CDR3 protein. The sample includes roughly 280,000 distinct CDR3 sequences, around 8% seen only once; the top ten take approximately 22%. This CDR3 contains 13 residues. Trimming removed 5 bases at V and 2 bases at J, with 9 bases between. Looked up from germline, CDR1 is SNHLY and CDR2 is FYNNEI. This sample was included in a study of T-cell memory formation after mild COVID-19. Findings and limits, study-wide: Shrinking CD4+ clones were chiefly CM and EM; CD8+ ones were chiefly EMRA.

The rearrangement uses TRBV2 and TRBJ2-5; D is unclear. The clonotype originates from a man aged 18 to 29 who had mild COVID-19 (a few samples of this study predate the infection). Cell type and time point are not known. Sequenced: PBMCs or a T cell subset sorted from them (not recorded which). The CDR3 nucleotides read TGTGCCAGCAGTAGAGACGGGCAAGAGACCCAGTACTTC. Protein: CASSRDGQETQYF. Full variable domain (missing parts from reference TRBV2 and TRBJ2-5): EPEVTQTPSHQVTQMGQEVILRCVPISNHLYFYWYRQILGQKVEFLVSFYNNEISEKSEIFDDQFSVERPDGSNFTLKIRSTKLEDSAMYFCASSRDGQETQYFGPGTRLLVL.